This record concerns one T cell receptor beta chain sequence. Germline V gene data show CDR1 as MNHNY and CDR2 as SVGAGI (reference sequence). The V end lost 2 bases, the J end lost 5 bases, and 10 bases lay between the germline ends. The CDR3 loop spans 14 amino acids. This entry belongs to a study of shared clonotypes between healthy human individuals. The protocol was immunoSEQ multiplex PCR, while the TCRdb copy is restricted to in-frame clones and leaves out a portion. The sample holds 2 million to 2.5 million clones, 85% to 95% seen once. The material sequenced was naive CD4+ T cells from PBMCs. The subset: CD45RA+ positively selected. The chain is built from TRBV6-6 and TRBJ1-5, with D perhaps TRBD1 (6 bases). The receptor's source is a man younger than 35 in good health. Some clones in this sample may be carry-over from other donors' samples. CDR3: CASSYTGLYQPQHF. The DNA for the CDR3 is TGTGCCAGCAGTTACACAGGGCTGTATCAGCCCCAGCATTTT.